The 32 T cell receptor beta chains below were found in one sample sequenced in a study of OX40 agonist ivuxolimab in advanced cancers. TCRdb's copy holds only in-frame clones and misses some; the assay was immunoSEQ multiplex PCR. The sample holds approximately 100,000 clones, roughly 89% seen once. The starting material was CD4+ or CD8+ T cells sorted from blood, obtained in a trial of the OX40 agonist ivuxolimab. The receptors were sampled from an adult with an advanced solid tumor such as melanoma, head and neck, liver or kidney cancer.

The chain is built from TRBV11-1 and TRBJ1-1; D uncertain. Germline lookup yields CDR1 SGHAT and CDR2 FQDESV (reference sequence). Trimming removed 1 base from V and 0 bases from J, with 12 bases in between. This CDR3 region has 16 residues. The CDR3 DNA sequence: TGTGCCAGCAGCTTAGGGGCCGACAACATGAACACTGAAGCTTTCTTT. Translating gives CASSLGADNMNTEAFF.

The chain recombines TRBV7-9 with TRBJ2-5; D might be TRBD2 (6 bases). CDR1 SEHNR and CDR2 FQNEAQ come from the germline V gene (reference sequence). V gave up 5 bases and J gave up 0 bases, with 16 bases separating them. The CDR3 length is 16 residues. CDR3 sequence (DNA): TGTGCCAGCAGCCCTAGTGGGGGGACGTACCAAGAGACCCAGTACTTC. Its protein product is CASSPSGGTYQETQYF.

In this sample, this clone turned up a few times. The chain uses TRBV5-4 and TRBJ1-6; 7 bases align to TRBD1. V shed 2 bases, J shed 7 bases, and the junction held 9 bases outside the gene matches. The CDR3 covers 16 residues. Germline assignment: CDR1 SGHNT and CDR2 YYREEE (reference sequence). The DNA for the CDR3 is TGTGCCAGCAGCTTAGGGGCAGGGGGGTCGAATTCACCCCTCCACTTT. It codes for CASSLGAGGSNSPLHF.

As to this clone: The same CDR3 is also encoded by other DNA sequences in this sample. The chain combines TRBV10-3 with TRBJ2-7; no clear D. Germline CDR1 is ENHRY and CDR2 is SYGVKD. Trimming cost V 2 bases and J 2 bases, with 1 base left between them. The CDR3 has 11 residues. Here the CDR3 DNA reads TGTGCCATCAGTGAGACCTACGAGCAGTACTTC. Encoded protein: CAISETYEQYF.

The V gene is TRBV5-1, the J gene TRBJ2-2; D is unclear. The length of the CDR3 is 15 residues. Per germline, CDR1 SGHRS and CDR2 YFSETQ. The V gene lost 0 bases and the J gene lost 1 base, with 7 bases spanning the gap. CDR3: CASSLAPRNTGELFF. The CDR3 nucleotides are TGCGCCAGCAGCTTGGCTCCCCGGAACACCGGGGAGCTGTTTTTT.

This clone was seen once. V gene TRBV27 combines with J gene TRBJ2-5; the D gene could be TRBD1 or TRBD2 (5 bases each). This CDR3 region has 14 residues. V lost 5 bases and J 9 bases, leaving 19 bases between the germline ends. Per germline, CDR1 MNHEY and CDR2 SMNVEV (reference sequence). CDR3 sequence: CASSAMRGAGAQYF. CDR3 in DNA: TGTGCCAGCAGTGCTATGAGAGGGGCCGGGGCCCAGTACTTC.

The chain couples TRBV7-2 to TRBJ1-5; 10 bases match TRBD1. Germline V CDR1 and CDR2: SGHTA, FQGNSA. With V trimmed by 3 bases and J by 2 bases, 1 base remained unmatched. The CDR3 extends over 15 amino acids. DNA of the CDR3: TGTGCCAGCAGCTTGGGGACAGGGGGCAATCAGCCCCAGCATTTT. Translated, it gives CASSLGTGGNQPQHF.

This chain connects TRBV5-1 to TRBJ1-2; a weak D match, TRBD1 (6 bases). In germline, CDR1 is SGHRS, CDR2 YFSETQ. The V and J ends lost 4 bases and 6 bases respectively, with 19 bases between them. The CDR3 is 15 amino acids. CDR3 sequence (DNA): TGCGCCAGCAGCCCTAATCCACAGGGAAAGGATGGCTACACCTTC. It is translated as CASSPNPQGKDGYTF.

CDR3 sequence (DNA): TGTGCCAGCAGCCAAACGCCGGACAGGGCCTACGAGCAGTACTTC. It is translated as CASSQTPDRAYEQYF. The V call is TRBV11-2, the J call TRBJ2-7; 8 bases map to TRBD1. Trimming at V came to 5 bases and at J to 2 bases, leaving 8 bases not matched to a gene. The CDR3 consists of 15 residues. Looked up from germline, CDR1 is SGHAT and CDR2 is FQNNGV.

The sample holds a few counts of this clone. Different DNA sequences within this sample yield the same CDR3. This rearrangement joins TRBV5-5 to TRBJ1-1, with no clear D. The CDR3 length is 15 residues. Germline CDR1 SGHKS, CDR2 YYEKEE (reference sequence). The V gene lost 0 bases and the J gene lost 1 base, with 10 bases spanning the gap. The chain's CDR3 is CASSLAPGRNTEAFF. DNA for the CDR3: TGTGCCAGCAGCTTGGCACCGGGCCGGAACACTGAAGCTTTCTTT. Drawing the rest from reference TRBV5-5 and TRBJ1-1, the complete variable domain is DAGVTQSPTHLIKTRGQQVTLRCSPISGHKSVSWYQQVLGQGPQFIFQYYEKEERGRGNFPDRFSARQFPNYSSELNVNALLLGDSALYLCASSLAPGRNTEAFFGQGTRLTVV.

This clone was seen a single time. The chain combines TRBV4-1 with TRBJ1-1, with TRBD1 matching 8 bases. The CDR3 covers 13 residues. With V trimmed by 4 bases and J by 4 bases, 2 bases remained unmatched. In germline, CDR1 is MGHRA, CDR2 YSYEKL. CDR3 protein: CASSPGQATEAFF. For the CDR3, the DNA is TGCGCCAGCAGCCCGGGACAGGCCACTGAAGCTTTCTTT.

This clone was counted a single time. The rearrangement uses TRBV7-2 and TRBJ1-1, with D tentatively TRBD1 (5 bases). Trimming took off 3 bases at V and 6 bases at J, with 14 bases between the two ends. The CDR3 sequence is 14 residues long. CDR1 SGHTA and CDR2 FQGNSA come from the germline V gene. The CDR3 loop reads CASSLGGSKAEAFF. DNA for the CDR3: TGTGCCAGCAGCTTGGGGGGAAGCAAGGCTGAAGCTTTCTTT.

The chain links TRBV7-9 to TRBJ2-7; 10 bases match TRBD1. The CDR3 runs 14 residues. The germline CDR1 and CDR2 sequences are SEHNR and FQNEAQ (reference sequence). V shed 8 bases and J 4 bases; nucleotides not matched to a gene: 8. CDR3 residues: CASRFGTGEYEQYF. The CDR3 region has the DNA TGTGCCAGCCGATTTGGGACAGGGGAATACGAGCAGTACTTC.

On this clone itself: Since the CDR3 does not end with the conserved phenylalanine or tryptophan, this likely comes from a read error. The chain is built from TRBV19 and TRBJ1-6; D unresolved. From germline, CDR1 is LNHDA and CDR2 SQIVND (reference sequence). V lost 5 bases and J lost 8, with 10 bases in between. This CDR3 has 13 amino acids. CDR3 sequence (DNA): TGTGCCAGTAGTTCCGGAGGGTATTCACCCCTCCACCTT. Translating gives CASSSGGYSPLHL.

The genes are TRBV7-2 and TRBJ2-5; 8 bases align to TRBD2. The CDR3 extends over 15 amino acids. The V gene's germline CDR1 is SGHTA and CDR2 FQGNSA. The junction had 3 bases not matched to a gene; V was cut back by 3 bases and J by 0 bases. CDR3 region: CASSFSGAYQETQYF. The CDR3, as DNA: TGTGCCAGCAGCTTTAGCGGGGCGTACCAAGAGACCCAGTACTTC.

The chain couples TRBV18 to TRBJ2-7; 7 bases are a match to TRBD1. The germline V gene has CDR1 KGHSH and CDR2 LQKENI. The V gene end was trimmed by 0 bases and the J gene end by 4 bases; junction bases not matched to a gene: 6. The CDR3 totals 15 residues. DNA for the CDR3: TGTGCCAGCTCACCACCTGCGGACAGGAGTTACGAGCAGTACTTC. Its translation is CASSPPADRSYEQYF. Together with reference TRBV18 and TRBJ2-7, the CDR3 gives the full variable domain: NAGVMQNPRHLVRRRGQEARLRCSPMKGHSHVYWYRQLPEEGLKFMVYLQKENIIDESGMPKERFSAEFPKEGPSILRIQQVVRGDSAAYFCASSPPADRSYEQYFGPGTRLTVT.

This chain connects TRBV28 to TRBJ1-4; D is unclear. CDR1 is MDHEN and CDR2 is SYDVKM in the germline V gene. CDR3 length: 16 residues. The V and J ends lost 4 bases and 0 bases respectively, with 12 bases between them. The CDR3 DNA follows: TGTGCCAGCAGTTCCCGGGGAGCCGCAACTAATGAAAAACTGTTTTTT. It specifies CASSSRGAATNEKLFF. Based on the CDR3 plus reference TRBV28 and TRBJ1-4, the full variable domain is DVKVTQSSRYLVKRTGEKVFLECVQDMDHENMFWYRQDPGLGLRLIYFSYDVKMKEKGDIPEGYSVSREKKERFSLILESASTNQTSMYLCASSSRGAATNEKLFFGSGTQLSVL.

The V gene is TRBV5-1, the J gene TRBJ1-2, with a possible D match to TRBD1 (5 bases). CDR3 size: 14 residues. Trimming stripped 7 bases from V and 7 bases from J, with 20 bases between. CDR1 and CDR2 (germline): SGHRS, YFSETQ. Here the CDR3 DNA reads TGCGCCAGCGGTACAGGAGAGGGCTATTTTGGCTACACCTTC. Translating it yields CASGTGEGYFGYTF.

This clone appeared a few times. DNA of the CDR3: TGTGCCAGCAGCTTTAACAGGGGGCTGTACGAGCAGTACTTC. Protein: CASSFNRGLYEQYF. The chain links TRBV7-2 to TRBJ2-7; 9 bases line up with TRBD1. The length of the CDR3 is 14 residues. CDR1 SGHTA and CDR2 FQGNSA come from the germline V gene. V gave up 3 bases and J gave up 4 bases; unmatched junction bases: 4.

CDR3 nucleotide sequence: TGTGCCAGCAGTGGAGTAGGGATAGGTAGCAATCAGCCCCAGCATTTT. Translating it yields CASSGVGIGSNQPQHF. The genes are TRBV2 and TRBJ1-5; the D is unclear. From germline, CDR1 is SNHLY and CDR2 FYNNEI. Trimming removed 4 bases at V and 0 bases at J, with 13 bases between. The CDR3 is 16 amino acids.

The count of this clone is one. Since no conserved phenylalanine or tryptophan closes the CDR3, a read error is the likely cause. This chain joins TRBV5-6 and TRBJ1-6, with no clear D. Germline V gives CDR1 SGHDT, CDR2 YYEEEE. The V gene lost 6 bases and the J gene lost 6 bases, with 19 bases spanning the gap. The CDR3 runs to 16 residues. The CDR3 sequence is CASTRRSLQANSPLHL. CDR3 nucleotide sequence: TGTGCCAGCACCCGACGAAGCCTCCAGGCTAATTCACCCCTCCACCTT.

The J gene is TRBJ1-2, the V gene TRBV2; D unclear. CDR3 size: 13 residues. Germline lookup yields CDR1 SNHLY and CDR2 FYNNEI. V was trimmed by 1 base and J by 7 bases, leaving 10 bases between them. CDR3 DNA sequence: TGTGCCAGCAGTGAAGGTTCAGACCGTGGCTACACCTTC. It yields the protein CASSEGSDRGYTF.

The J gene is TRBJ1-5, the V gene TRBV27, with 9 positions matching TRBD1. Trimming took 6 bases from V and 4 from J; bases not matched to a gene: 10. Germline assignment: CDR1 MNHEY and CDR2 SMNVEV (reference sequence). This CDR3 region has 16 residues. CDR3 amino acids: CASRSLQGAENQPQHF. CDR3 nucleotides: TGTGCCAGCAGATCACTACAGGGGGCGGAAAATCAGCCCCAGCATTTT.

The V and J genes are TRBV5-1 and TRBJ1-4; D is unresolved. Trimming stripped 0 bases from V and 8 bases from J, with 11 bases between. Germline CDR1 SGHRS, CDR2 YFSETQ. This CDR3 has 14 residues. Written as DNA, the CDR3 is TGCGCCAGCAGCTTGGGGTCGGGGAAAGAAAAACTGTTTTTT. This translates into CASSLGSGKEKLFF.

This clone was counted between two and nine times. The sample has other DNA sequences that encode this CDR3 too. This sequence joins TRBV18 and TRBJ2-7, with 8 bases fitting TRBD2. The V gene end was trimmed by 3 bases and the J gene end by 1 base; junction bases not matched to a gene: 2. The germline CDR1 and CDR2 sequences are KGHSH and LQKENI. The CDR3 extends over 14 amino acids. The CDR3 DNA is TGTGCCAGCTCACCGGGACTAGTTTCCTACGAGCAGTACTTC. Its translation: CASSPGLVSYEQYF.

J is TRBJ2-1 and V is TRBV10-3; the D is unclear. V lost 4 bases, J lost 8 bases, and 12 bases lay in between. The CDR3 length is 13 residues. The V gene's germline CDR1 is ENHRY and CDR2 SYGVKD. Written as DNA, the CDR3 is TGTGCCATCAGTGCTGGCAGGACCGATGAGCAGTTCTTC. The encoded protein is CAISAGRTDEQFF.

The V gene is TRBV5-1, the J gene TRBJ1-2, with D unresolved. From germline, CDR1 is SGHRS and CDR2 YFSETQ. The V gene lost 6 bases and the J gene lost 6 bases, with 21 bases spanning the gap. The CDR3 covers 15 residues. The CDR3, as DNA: TGCGCCAGCACTCCCGCCATGCGGGGTGGGGATGGCTACACCTTC. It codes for CASTPAMRGGDGYTF.

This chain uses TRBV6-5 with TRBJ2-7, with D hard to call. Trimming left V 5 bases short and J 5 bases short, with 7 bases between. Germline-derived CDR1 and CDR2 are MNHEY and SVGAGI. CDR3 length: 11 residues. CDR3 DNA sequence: TGTGCCAGCAGTACCCCAAACGAGCAGTACTTC. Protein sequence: CASSTPNEQYF.

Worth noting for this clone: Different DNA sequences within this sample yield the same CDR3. This CDR3 reads CASSPTGSYEQYF. CDR3 DNA sequence: TGTGCCAGCAGCCCGACAGGCTCCTACGAGCAGTACTTC. This sequence joins TRBV7-3 and TRBJ2-7; TRBD1 is a possible D gene (6 bases). Trimming took 5 bases from V and 0 from J, leaving 8 bases between them. Germline CDR1 SGHTA, CDR2 FQGTGA. The CDR3 covers 13 residues.

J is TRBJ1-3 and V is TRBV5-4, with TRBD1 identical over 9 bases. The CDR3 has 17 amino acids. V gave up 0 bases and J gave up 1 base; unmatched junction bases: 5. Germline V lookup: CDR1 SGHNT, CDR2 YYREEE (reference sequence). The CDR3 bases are TGTGCCAGCAGCTTGGGAACAGGGGGCTTTTCTGGAAACACCATATATTTT. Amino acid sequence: CASSLGTGGFSGNTIYF. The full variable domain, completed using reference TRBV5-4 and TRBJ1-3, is ETGVTQSPTHLIKTRGQQVTLRCSSQSGHNTVSWYQQALGQGPQFIFQYYREEENGRGNFPPRFSGLQFPNYSSELNVNALELDDSALYLCASSLGTGGFSGNTIYFGEGSWLTVV.

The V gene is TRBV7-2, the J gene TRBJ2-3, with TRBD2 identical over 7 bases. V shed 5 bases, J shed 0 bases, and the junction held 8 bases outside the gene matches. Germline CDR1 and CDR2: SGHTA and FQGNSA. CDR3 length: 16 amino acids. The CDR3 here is CASSSRRRGSTDTQYF. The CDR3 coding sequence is TGTGCCAGCAGCAGCCGCCGGCGGGGGAGCACAGATACGCAGTATTTT.

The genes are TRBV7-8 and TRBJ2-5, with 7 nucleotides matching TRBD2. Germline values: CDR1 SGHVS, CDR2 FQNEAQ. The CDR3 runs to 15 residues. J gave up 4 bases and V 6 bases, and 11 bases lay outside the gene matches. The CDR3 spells CASRGQGGFGETQYF. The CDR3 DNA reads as TGTGCCAGCAGGGGGCAGGGAGGGTTTGGAGAGACCCAGTACTTC.